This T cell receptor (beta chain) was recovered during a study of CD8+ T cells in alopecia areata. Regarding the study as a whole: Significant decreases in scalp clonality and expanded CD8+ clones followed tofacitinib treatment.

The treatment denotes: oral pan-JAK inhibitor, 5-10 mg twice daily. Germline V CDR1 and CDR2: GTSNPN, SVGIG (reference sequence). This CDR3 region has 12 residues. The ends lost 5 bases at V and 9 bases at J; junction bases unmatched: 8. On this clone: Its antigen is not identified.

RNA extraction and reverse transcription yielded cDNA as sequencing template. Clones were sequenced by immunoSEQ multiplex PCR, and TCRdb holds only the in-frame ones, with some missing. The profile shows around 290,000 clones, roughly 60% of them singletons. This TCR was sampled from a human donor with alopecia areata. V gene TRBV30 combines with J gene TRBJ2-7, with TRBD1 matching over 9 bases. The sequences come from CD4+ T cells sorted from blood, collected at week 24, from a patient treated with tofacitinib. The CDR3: CAWGQGRRGQYF. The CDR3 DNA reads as TGTGCCTGGGGACAGGGGCGCCGGGGGCAGTACTTC.